These 13 T cell receptor beta chains were all obtained from the same sample, sequenced in a study of PD-1 blockade in classical Hodgkin lymphoma. Some clones are missing from TCRdb's copy, which holds only in-frame ones; the method was immunoSEQ multiplex PCR. The data contain under 70,000 clones, 70% to 80% of them singletons. Exposure to brentuximab vedotin varied, and each patient had relapsed following autologous stem cell transplantation. Sequences were derived from peripheral blood mononuclear cells (PBMCs), sampled before the second cycle of nivolumab. These receptors were taken from a human donor with classical Hodgkin lymphoma.

The chain recombines TRBV7-9 with TRBJ2-7, with D maybe TRBD2 (6 bases). V was clipped by 3 bases and J by 5 bases, with 8 bases between them. Germline V gene data show CDR1 as SEHNR and CDR2 as FQNEAQ (reference sequence). The CDR3 totals 12 residues. In DNA, the CDR3 is TGTGCCAGCAGCTTTGCGGGGAACGAGCAGTACTTC. This gives the protein CASSFAGNEQYF. Complete variable domain (other parts from reference TRBV7-9 and TRBJ2-7): DTGVSQNPRHKITKRGQNVTFRCDPISEHNRLYWYRQTLGQGPEFLTYFQNEAQLEKSRLLSDRFSAERPKGSFSTLEIQRTEQGDSAMYLCASSFAGNEQYFGPGTRLTVT.

The chain carries TRBV6-5 and TRBJ1-2; a possible D gene is TRBD1 (5 bases). V was cut by 6 bases and J by 0 bases, with 5 bases left in between. Germline loops: CDR1 MNHEY, CDR2 SVGAGI. The CDR3 is 12 amino acids. The CDR3 spells CASRTANYGYTF. Written as DNA, the CDR3 is TGTGCCAGCAGGACAGCTAACTATGGCTACACCTTC.

This clone came up a few times. The chain couples TRBV6-5 to TRBJ1-5; D is unresolved. Trimming took off 0 bases at V and 5 bases at J, with 5 bases between the two ends. Germline lookup yields CDR1 MNHEY and CDR2 SVGAGI. The CDR3 length is 13 residues. CDR3 sequence: CASSYSHDQPQHF. The DNA for the CDR3 is TGTGCCAGCAGTTACTCACATGATCAGCCCCAGCATTTT.

This clone is a singleton in its sample. One end of the junction does not line up with germline, which may come from a read error. V is TRBV7-9 and J is TRBJ1-2, with D maybe TRBD1 (5 bases). Germline CDR1 and CDR2: SEHNR and FQNEAQ (reference sequence). The CDR3 spans 15 residues. The CDR3 DNA sequence: TGTGCCAGCAGTTTAGGCGAAGGGGCACCGTATGGCTACACCTTC. It encodes CASSLGEGAPYGYTF. The full variable domain, rest sourced from reference TRBV7-9 and TRBJ1-2, is DTGVSQNPRHKITKRGQNVTFRCDPISEHNRLYWYRQTLGQGPEFLTYFQNEAQLEKSRLLSDRFSAERPKGSFSTLEIQRTEQGDSAMYLCASSLGEGAPYGYTFGSGTRLTVV.

This clone was recorded a few times. The chain is built from TRBV29-1 and TRBJ1-1; D gene unclear. The V end was cut by 0 bases, the J end by 6 bases, with 8 bases between. The CDR3 consists of 12 residues. Germline V lookup: CDR1 SQVTM, CDR2 ANQGSEA. CDR3 DNA sequence: TGCAGCGTTGAAGATATCTTGGCTGAAGCTTTCTTT. Protein: CSVEDILAEAFF.

The chain carries TRBV6-1 and TRBJ2-3; D is perhaps TRBD2 (5 bases). Looked up from germline, CDR1 is MNHNS and CDR2 is SASEGT. There are 15 residues in the CDR3. Trimming pared 2 bases from V and 0 bases from J, leaving 9 bases between. CDR3 bases: TGTGCCAGCAGTGAACCAGCGGCTAGCACAGATACGCAGTATTTT. The encoded protein is CASSEPAASTDTQYF.

This clone appeared once. This chain's CDR3 is CASIATVNTEAFF. In DNA form, the CDR3 reads TGTGCCAGCATCGCAACAGTGAACACTGAAGCTTTCTTT. The J gene is TRBJ1-1, the V gene TRBV28; D ambiguous. Germline V gene data show CDR1 as MDHEN and CDR2 as SYDVKM. Between the trimmed V and J ends, which lost 7 bases and 0 bases, there was a span of 9 bases. CDR3 size: 13 residues.

The CDR3 DNA follows: TGTGCCAGCAGTCTTCCGGGAACCCCTTCCTACGAGCAGTACTTC. This encodes CASSLPGTPSYEQYF. This chain connects TRBV11-2 to TRBJ2-7; perhaps TRBD2 as D (5 bases). V was cut by 6 bases and J by 1 base, with 16 bases left in between. Germline assignment: CDR1 SGHAT and CDR2 FQNNGV. There are 15 residues in the CDR3.

This clone was recorded many times. The DNA of the CDR3 is TGTGCCAGCAGCGATGGGACAGCCAATCAGCCCCAGCATTTT. This translates into CASSDGTANQPQHF. The chain recombines TRBV7-6 with TRBJ1-5; 7 positions agree with TRBD1. This CDR3 has 14 amino acids. Germline CDR1 is SGHVS and CDR2 is FNYEAQ. Trimming at V came to 5 bases and at J to 3 bases, leaving 4 bases not matched to a gene.

This clone was counted a few times. The chain has TRBV11-3 and TRBJ1-2; TRBD1 might be the D (5 bases). The CDR3 is made up of 18 amino acids. V was trimmed by 0 bases and J by 3 bases, leaving 20 bases between them. CDR1 is SGHNT and CDR2 is YENEEA in the germline V gene. Written as DNA, the CDR3 is TGTGCCAGCAGCTTAGAGGCTATAGGGGCAGGGCCGGACTATGGCTACACCTTC. As protein: CASSLEAIGAGPDYGYTF. Drawing the rest from reference TRBV11-3 and TRBJ1-2, the complete variable domain is EAGVVQSPRYKIIEKKQPVAFWCNPISGHNTLYWYLQNLGQGPELLIRYENEEAVDDSQLPKDRFSAERLKGVDSTLKIQPAELGDSAVYLCASSLEAIGAGPDYGYTFGSGTRLTVV.

This chain connects TRBV9 to TRBJ2-3; the match to TRBD2 covers 8 bases. J lost 3 bases, V lost 4 bases, and 7 bases had no gene match. Germline CDR1 and CDR2: SGDLS and YYNGEE. The CDR3 has 15 residues. CDR3 sequence: CASSTVAGRTDTQYF. CDR3 DNA: TGTGCCAGCAGCACCGTAGCGGGGAGAACAGATACGCAGTATTTT.

The V call is TRBV2, the J call TRBJ1-2; perhaps TRBD1 as D (6 bases). V shed 6 bases and J shed 2 bases, with 13 bases lying between them. CDR1 is SNHLY and CDR2 is FYNNEI in the germline V gene. CDR3 length: 14 amino acids. CDR3 sequence reads: CASSGTQGNYGYTF. CDR3 bases: TGTGCCAGCAGCGGGACACAGGGCAACTATGGCTACACCTTC.

The rearrangement joins TRBV9 to TRBJ2-7; 10 nucleotides line up with TRBD1. V trimming: 4 bases; J trimming: 4 bases; junction bases outside the gene matches: 8. The CDR3 totals 15 residues. The germline CDR1 and CDR2 sequences are SGDLS and YYNGEE. CDR3 sequence (DNA): TGTGCCAGCAGCTTTACCGGGACAGGGGAGTACGAGCAGTACTTC. It encodes CASSFTGTGEYEQYF. The full variable domain, in which reference TRBV9 and TRBJ2-7 provide the parts outside the CDR3, is DSGVTQTPKHLITATGQRVTLRCSPRSGDLSVYWYQQSLDQGLQFLIQYYNGEERAKGNILERFSAQQFPDLHSELNLSSLELGDSALYFCASSFTGTGEYEQYFGPGTRLTVT.